Below, 2 T cell receptor beta chains from the same sample are listed, as sequenced in a study of neoadjuvant anti-PD-1 for oral cavity cancer. Only in-frame clones appear in the TCRdb table, and some are missing; sequencing was by immunoSEQ multiplex PCR. This sample yields about 79,000 clones, of which around 80% are seen a single time; more than 3% belongs to the top ten. Material: PBMCs, obtained before nivolumab (anti-PD-1) treatment. These receptors all stem from a person aged 40 to 85 with oral cavity squamous cell carcinoma.

The CDR3 nucleotides read TGTGCCTGGAATACCCTAGCGGACATGGAGTACTTC. It specifies CAWNTLADMEYF. V is TRBV30 and J is TRBJ2-7; 7 bases map to TRBD2. The CDR3 totals 12 residues. With 4 bases clipped from V and 11 bases from J, the junction kept 11 bases outside the gene matches. CDR1 and CDR2 (germline): GTSNPN, SVGIG (reference sequence).

This clone was counted a few times. This rearrangement joins TRBV5-1 to TRBJ2-2, with D perhaps matching TRBD2 (6 bases). Germline V CDR1 and CDR2: SGHRS, YFSETQ. CDR3 length: 15 residues. Deletions cut 0 bases from V and 7 bases from J, with 13 bases between. The CDR3 DNA reads TGCGCCAGCAGCTTGGCCGGAGGAGGGAGCGGGGAGCTGTTTTTT. It yields the protein CASSLAGGGSGELFF.